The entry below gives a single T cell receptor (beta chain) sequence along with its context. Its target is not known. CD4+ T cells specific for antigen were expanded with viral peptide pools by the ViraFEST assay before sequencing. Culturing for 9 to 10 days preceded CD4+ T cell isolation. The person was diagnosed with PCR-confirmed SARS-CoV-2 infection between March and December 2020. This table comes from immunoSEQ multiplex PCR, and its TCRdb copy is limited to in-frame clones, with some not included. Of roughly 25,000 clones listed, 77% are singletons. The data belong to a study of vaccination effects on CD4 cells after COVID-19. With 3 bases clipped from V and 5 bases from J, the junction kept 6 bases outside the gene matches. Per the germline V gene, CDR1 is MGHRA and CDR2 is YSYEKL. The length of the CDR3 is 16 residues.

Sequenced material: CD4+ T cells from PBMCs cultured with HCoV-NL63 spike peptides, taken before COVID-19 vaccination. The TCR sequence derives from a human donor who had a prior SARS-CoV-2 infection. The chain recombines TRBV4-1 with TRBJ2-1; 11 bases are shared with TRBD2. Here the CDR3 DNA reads TGCGCCAGCAGCCACCTCCCACTAGCGGGGGACAATGAGCAGTTCTTC. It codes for CASSHLPLAGDNEQFF.